The text below deals with one TCR beta chain. The antigen is unknown. This record belongs to a study of T cell responses to AZD1222 COVID-19 vaccine. Study-wide results and limits: Females made up more of the donors, who were largely white British, and clonal diversity may have come out too low. Nearly half of the spike-specific TCRs reportedly recognize variant regions that carry no mutations. Repertoires were obtained only post-peak T cell response.

The table came from immunoSEQ multiplex PCR; TCRdb's copy has only in-frame clones and leaves some out. The repertoire holds 70,000 to 95,000 clones, with 85% to 90% as singletons. Germline CDR1 reads MDHEN; CDR2 reads SYDVKM. Trimming took 4 bases from V and 14 from J, leaving 20 bases between them. This CDR3 spans 14 amino acids. V is TRBV28 and J is TRBJ1-4; no clear D gene. The origin of this receptor is an adult in good health. Sequencing was performed on peripheral blood, taken on day 0 of MenACWY control vaccination. In DNA, the CDR3 is TGTGCCAGCAGTTCCCTGTCGGGAACGGGAAATCTGTTTTTT. Its translation is CASSSLSGTGNLFF.